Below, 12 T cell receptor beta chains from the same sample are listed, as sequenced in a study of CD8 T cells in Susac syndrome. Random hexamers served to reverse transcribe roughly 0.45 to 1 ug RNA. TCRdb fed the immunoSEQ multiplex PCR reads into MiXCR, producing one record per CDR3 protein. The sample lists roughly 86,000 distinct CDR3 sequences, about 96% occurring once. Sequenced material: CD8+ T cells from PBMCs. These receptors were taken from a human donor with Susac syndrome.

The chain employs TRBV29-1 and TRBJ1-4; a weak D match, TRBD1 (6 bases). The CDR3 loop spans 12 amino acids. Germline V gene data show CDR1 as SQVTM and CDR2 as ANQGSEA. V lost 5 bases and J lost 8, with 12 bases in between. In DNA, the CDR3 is TGCAGCGTTATACAGGGTGGCGAAAAACTGTTTTTT. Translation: CSVIQGGEKLFF.

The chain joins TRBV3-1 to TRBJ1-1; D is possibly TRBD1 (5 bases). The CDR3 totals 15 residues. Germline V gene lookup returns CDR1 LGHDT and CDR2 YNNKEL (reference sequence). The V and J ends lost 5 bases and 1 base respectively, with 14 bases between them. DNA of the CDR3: TGTGCCAGCAGCGCGACAGCTACGGGGAACACTGAAGCTTTCTTT. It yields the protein CASSATATGNTEAFF.

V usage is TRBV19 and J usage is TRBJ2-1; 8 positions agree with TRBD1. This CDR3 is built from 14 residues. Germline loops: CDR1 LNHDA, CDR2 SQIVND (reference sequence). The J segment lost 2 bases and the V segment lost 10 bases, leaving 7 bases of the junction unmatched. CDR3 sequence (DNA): TGTGCCACCTCCGGACAGGGCACCTACAATGAGCAGTTCTTC. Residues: CATSGQGTYNEQFF.

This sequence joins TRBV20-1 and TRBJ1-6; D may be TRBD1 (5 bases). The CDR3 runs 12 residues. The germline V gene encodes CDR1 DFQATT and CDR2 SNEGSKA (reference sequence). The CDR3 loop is CSVGGYNSPLHF. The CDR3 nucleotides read TGCAGCGTGGGGGGTTACAATTCACCCCTCCACTTT.

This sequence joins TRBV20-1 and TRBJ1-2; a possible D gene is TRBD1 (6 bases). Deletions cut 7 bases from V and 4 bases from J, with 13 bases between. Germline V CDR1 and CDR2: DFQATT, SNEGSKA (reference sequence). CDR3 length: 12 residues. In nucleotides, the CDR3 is TGCAGTGTACCTCGGGGGGCCTATGGCTACACCTTC. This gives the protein CSVPRGAYGYTF.

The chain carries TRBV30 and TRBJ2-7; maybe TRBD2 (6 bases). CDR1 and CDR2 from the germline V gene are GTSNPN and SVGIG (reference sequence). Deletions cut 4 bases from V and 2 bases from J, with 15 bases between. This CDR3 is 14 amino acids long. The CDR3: CAWTPGLLAYEQYF. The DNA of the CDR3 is TGTGCCTGGACCCCGGGACTTCTCGCCTACGAGCAGTACTTC.

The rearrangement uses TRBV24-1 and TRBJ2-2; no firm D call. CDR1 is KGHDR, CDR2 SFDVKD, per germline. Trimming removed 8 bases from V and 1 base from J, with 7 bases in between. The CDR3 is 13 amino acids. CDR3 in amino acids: CATMTLNTGELFF. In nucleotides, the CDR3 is TGTGCCACCATGACATTGAACACCGGGGAGCTGTTTTTT.

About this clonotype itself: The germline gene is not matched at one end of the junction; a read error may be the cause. The CDR3 nucleotides read TGTGCCAGCATCCCCTCGGAAGGCTCTCGCGAGCAGTATTTC. Translating gives CASIPSEGSREQYF. The genes are TRBV25-1 and TRBJ2-7; D is ambiguous. The CDR3 has 14 residues. CDR1 and CDR2 from the germline V gene are MGHDK and SYGVNS.

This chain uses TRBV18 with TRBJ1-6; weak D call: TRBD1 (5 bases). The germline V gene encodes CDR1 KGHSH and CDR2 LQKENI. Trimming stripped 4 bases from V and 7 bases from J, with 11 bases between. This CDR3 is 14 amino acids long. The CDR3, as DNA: TGTGCCAGCTCACGGAGCAGGGAAAATTCACCCCTCCACTTT. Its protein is CASSRSRENSPLHF.

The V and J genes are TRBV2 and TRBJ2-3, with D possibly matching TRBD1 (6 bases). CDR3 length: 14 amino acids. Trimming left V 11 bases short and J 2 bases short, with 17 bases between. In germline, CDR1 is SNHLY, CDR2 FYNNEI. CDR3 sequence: CADAAGELTDTQYF. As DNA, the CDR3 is TGTGCCGACGCGGCAGGGGAACTCACAGATACGCAGTATTTT. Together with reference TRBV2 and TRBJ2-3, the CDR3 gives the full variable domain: EPEVTQTPSHQVTQMGQEVILRCVPISNHLYFYWYRQILGQKVEFLVSFYNNEISEKSEIFDDQFSVERPDGSNFTLKIRSTKLEDSAMYFCADAAGELTDTQYFGPGTRLTVL.

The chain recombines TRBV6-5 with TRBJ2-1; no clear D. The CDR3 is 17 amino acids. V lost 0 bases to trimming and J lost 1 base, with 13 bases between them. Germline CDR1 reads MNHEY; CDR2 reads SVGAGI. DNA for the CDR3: TGTGCCAGCAGTTACTCGTTCGCGGTAACTTCCTACAATGAGCAGTTCTTC. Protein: CASSYSFAVTSYNEQFF.

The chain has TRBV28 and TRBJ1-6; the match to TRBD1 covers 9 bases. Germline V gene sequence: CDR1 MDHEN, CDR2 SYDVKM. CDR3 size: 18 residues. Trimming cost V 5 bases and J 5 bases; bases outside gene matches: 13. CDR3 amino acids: CASSIYYTGGPDNSPLHF. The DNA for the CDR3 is TGTGCCAGCAGTATCTACTATACAGGGGGCCCTGATAATTCACCCCTCCACTTT.